The source of this T cell receptor (beta chain) is a study of metastatic and nonmetastatic thyroid tumors. For the study at large: Comparison of repertoires was carried out across blood and tumor or nodule tissue from malignant and benign thyroid patients. Findings and caveats of the study: Malignant tumors reportedly showed significantly higher TCR beta diversity than benign nodules in both blood and tumor.

The CDR3 has 18 residues. Trimming shortened V by 1 base and J by 0 bases, and 16 bases separated the two germline ends. Germline assignment: CDR1 SGHVS and CDR2 FQNEAQ. Every patient was untreated before thyroid surgery. Under the authors' procedure: A classifier for distant metastasis in papillary thyroid cancer was constructed using CDR3 differences observed across clinicopathological groups. TCRdb re-clonotyped the PCR reads through MiXCR. The V and J calls were determined by TCRdb, not by the authors. The table records under 55,000 clones, approximately 19% of them present only once. About this clone: The target antigen is unknown.

This receptor was obtained from a female donor with papillary thyroid cancer or a benign thyroid nodule (not recorded which). Some clones in this sample may be carry-over from other donors' samples. The J gene is TRBJ1-5, the V gene TRBV7-8; D not certain. The sequencing input was blood. The CDR3 DNA follows: TGTGCCAGCAGCTTAGGCGCAGTGGTGGGTTATAGCAATCAGCCCCAGCATTTT. Protein product: CASSLGAVVGYSNQPQHF.